Described below is a single TCR beta chain sequence and its context. Its matching antigen is unknown. V gave up 6 bases and J gave up 6 bases; unmatched junction bases: 6. The length of the CDR3 is 13 residues. Germline lookup yields CDR1 LNHDA and CDR2 SQIVND (reference sequence). These data are taken from a study of T cell responses to AZD1222 COVID-19 vaccine. Study-level background: Recipients boosted at about 4 weeks or about 12 weeks are pooled.

Clones were read by immunoSEQ multiplex PCR, and TCRdb kept only the in-frame ones, dropping some. The sample records 87,000 or so clones, about 89% being singletons. Study-level points and caveats: Clonal diversity may have been underestimated in mostly white British donors. Unmutated variant regions are reportedly targeted by nearly half of spike-specific TCRs.

The chain employs TRBV19 and TRBJ1-2; 8 positions agree with TRBD1. The clonotype was recovered from an adult in good health. The sample was peripheral blood, taken on day 0 of AZD1222 vaccination. Here the CDR3 reads CASRLQGEDGYTF. CDR3 in DNA: TGTGCCAGTAGGCTACAGGGGGAGGATGGCTACACCTTC. Based on the CDR3 plus reference TRBV19 and TRBJ1-2, the full variable domain is DGGITQSPKYLFRKEGQNVTLSCEQNLNHDAMYWYRQDPGQGLRLIYYSQIVNDFQKGDIAEGYSVSREKKESFPLTVTSAQKNPTAFYLCASRLQGEDGYTFGSGTRLTVV.